Listed here are 16 T cell receptor beta chains from one sample, sequenced in a study of blood T cell repertoires in COVID-19. Sequenced by immunoSEQ multiplex PCR; TCRdb stores in-frame clones only, minus some. Counted here are about 120,000 clones, roughly 81% occurring once; the ten biggest clones make up around 9.3%. Sequenced sample: peripheral blood. The source of these receptors is a human donor in a cohort sampled during active COVID-19.

This chain connects TRBV7-8 to TRBJ1-1, with D possibly matching TRBD1 (6 bases). V lost 5 bases and J 2 bases, leaving 12 bases between the germline ends. The CDR3 covers 14 residues. Germline V lookup: CDR1 SGHVS, CDR2 FQNEAQ. CDR3 region: CASSPWTENTEAFF. The CDR3 nucleotides are TGTGCCAGCAGCCCCTGGACAGAAAACACTGAAGCTTTCTTT.

The genes are TRBV4-3 and TRBJ2-1; 9 bases are shared with TRBD2. J gave up 8 bases and V 0 bases, and 11 bases lay outside the gene matches. CDR1 is LGHNA and CDR2 is YSLEER in the germline V gene. The CDR3 is 17 residues long. The CDR3 protein is CASSQDVRSGRSHEQFF. CDR3 DNA sequence: TGCGCCAGCAGCCAAGATGTGAGGAGCGGGAGGTCCCATGAGCAGTTCTTC.

The J gene is TRBJ1-5, the V gene TRBV15, with D possibly TRBD1 on 5 matching bases. In germline, CDR1 is LNHNV, CDR2 YYDKDF (reference sequence). Trimming removed 3 bases at V and 7 bases at J, with 16 bases between. The CDR3 runs 15 residues. CDR3: CATSRESRAGQPQHF. The CDR3 DNA reads TGTGCCACCAGCAGGGAGAGCAGGGCGGGACAGCCCCAGCATTTT.

The V gene is TRBV28, the J gene TRBJ2-7, with D possibly being TRBD2 (7 bases). This CDR3 has 12 residues. Between the trimmed V and J ends, which lost 8 bases and 2 bases, there was a span of 10 bases. Germline-derived CDR1 and CDR2 are MDHEN and SYDVKM. The CDR3, as DNA: TGTGCCAGCGCCGGGGGGCCCTACGAGCAGTACTTC. Protein: CASAGGPYEQYF.

The chain's CDR3 is CATSLRDRGPTDTQYF. For the CDR3, the DNA is TGTGCCACCAGCTTACGGGACAGGGGGCCGACAGATACGCAGTATTTT. V is TRBV15 and J is TRBJ2-3, with TRBD1 matching 12 bases. Germline lookup yields CDR1 LNHNV and CDR2 YYDKDF (reference sequence). Trimming took 5 bases from V and 3 from J; bases not matched to a gene: 6. The CDR3 consists of 16 residues.

The chain links TRBV9 to TRBJ2-7, with TRBD2 matching over 8 bases. Germline CDR1 reads SGDLS; CDR2 reads YYNGEE. V gave up 0 bases and J gave up 2 bases; unmatched junction bases: 1. The CDR3 length is 14 residues. The CDR3 reads CASSVAGGTYEQYF. The CDR3, as DNA: TGTGCCAGCAGCGTAGCGGGGGGGACCTACGAGCAGTACTTC.

The CDR3 spells CSVEGTGTYEQYF. DNA of the CDR3: TGCAGCGTTGAAGGGACAGGCACCTACGAGCAGTACTTC. The rearrangement links TRBV29-1 to TRBJ2-7; 7 nucleotides match TRBD1. The CDR3 runs 13 residues. Germline lookup yields CDR1 SQVTM and CDR2 ANQGSEA. Germline trimming cut 1 base from V and 2 bases from J; bases unmatched to any gene: 2.

This clone was seen only once. The CDR3 region is CASSLGARGAGTQYF. DNA for the CDR3: TGTGCCAGCAGCTTAGGTGCCAGGGGGGCGGGGACCCAGTACTTC. V gene TRBV7-3 combines with J gene TRBJ2-5; maybe TRBD1 (7 bases). The CDR3 is made up of 15 amino acids. Trimming took 2 bases from V and 7 from J, leaving 17 bases between them. Germline CDR1 and CDR2: SGHTA and FQGTGA.

V gene TRBV7-3 combines with J gene TRBJ2-5; 9 bases line up with TRBD2. V lost 5 bases and J lost 5; bases outside the gene matches: 21. CDR1 is SGHTA and CDR2 is FQGTGA in the germline V gene. This CDR3 comprises 19 residues. CDR3 loop: CASSPRVGGGAGSGETQYF. Here the CDR3 DNA reads TGTGCCAGCAGCCCCCGCGTGGGCGGGGGGGCCGGGAGTGGTGAGACCCAGTACTTC.

The chain joins TRBV6-6 to TRBJ2-5; D not certain. V was pared by 2 bases and J by 3 bases, with 13 bases between. CDR3 length: 15 amino acids. Germline V gene sequence: CDR1 MNHNY, CDR2 SVGAGI (reference sequence). The CDR3 nucleotides read TGTGCCAGCAGTTACCGACGAGACGGAGAAGAGACCCAGTACTTC. This sequence encodes CASSYRRDGEETQYF.

This clone was recorded a few times. The V call is TRBV2, the J call TRBJ1-2; D gene uncertain. V was cut by 6 bases and J by 0 bases, with 14 bases left in between. The CDR3 runs to 15 residues. Germline V lookup: CDR1 SNHLY, CDR2 FYNNEI. CDR3: CASSQTLGANYGYTF. CDR3 nucleotides: TGTGCCAGCAGCCAAACCCTAGGAGCTAACTATGGCTACACCTTC. Full variable domain (rest looked up from reference TRBV2 and TRBJ1-2): EPEVTQTPSHQVTQMGQEVILRCVPISNHLYFYWYRQILGQKVEFLVSFYNNEISEKSEIFDDQFSVERPDGSNFTLKIRSTKLEDSAMYFCASSQTLGANYGYTFGSGTRLTVV.

The chain is built from TRBV18 and TRBJ1-5, with 9 bases lining up with TRBD1. J was trimmed by 7 bases and V by 6 bases; bases with no gene match: 7. Germline CDR1 and CDR2: KGHSH and LQKENI. The CDR3 sequence is 14 residues long. The CDR3 sequence: CASSEGTGRQPQHF. CDR3 DNA: TGTGCCAGCTCTGAAGGGACAGGGAGACAGCCCCAGCATTTT.

The chain employs TRBV7-8 and TRBJ2-7; 7 bases agree with TRBD1. Germline assignment: CDR1 SGHVS and CDR2 FQNEAQ. Trimming cost V 4 bases and J 0 bases; bases outside gene matches: 3. The CDR3 contains 14 residues. The CDR3 spells CASSSNRGSYEQYF. The CDR3 DNA sequence: TGTGCCAGCAGCTCAAACAGGGGCTCCTACGAGCAGTACTTC. Looking up the rest from reference TRBV7-8 and TRBJ2-7 gives the full variable domain: GAGVSQSPRYKVAKRGQDVALRCDPISGHVSLFWYQQALGQGPEFLTYFQNEAQLDKSGLPSDRFFAERPEGSVSTLKIQRTQQEDSAVYLCASSSNRGSYEQYFGPGTRLTVT.

CDR3 amino acids: CASSPGSGISSGANVLTF. CDR3 nucleotides: TGTGCCAGCTCACCTGGTAGCGGGATCAGCTCTGGGGCCAACGTCCTGACTTTC. The chain uses TRBV18 and TRBJ2-6; TRBD2 agrees at 8 bases. CDR1 KGHSH and CDR2 LQKENI come from the germline V gene. The CDR3 is made up of 18 amino acids. Trimming removed 3 bases from V and 0 bases from J; junction bases left unmatched: 7.

This chain links TRBV30 with TRBJ2-5; TRBD1 matches 8 bases. Losses at the gene ends were 3 bases for V and 5 bases for J; bases not matched to a gene: 11. This CDR3 comprises 15 residues. Per germline, CDR1 GTSNPN and CDR2 SVGIG (reference sequence). The CDR3 coding sequence is TGTGCCTGGAGCCTGACAGGGGCAGTAGGGGAGACCCAGTACTTC. Translating it yields CAWSLTGAVGETQYF.

This sequence joins TRBV7-9 and TRBJ1-1; weak D call: TRBD1 (5 bases). Germline CDR1 and CDR2: SEHNR and FQNEAQ (reference sequence). CDR3 size: 14 residues. V lost 1 base, J lost 3 bases, and 9 bases lay in between. As DNA, the CDR3 is TGTGCCAGCAGCTTAGATGGGGCCGACACTGAAGCTTTCTTT. This sequence encodes CASSLDGADTEAFF.